This TCR beta chain was sequenced for a study of blood T cell repertoires in COVID-19. About the study: The origin of the acute and convalescent COVID-19 samples was the United States, Italy and Spain.

The trim removed 3 bases at V and 9 bases at J, leaving 9 bases unmatched. Germline V lookup: CDR1 SGHRS, CDR2 YFSETQ. The CDR3 length is 17 residues. Only in-frame clones appear in the TCRdb table, and some are missing; sequencing was by immunoSEQ multiplex PCR. The sample has around 31,000 clones, just over 90% seen once. This clonotype originated in a man aged 60 to 69 with acute or convalescent COVID-19. This chain uses TRBV5-1 with TRBJ2-1, with 16 bases that match TRBD2. Sequenced: peripheral blood. Here the CDR3 DNA reads TGCGCCAGCAGCTGGAACGTCGGGACTAGCGGGAGGGCTGAGCAGTTCTTC. Protein: CASSWNVGTSGRAEQFF.